This T cell receptor beta chain appears in the sequencing data of a study of blood T cell repertoires in COVID-19. The CDR3 spans 12 residues. Per germline, CDR1 SGDLS and CDR2 YYNGEE. V gave up 4 bases and J gave up 10 bases, with 9 bases separating them. TCRdb keeps only in-frame clones here, not all; method: immunoSEQ multiplex PCR. The sample contains roughly 93,000 clones, over 75% of which appear only once. The material sequenced was peripheral blood. This receptor was identified in a woman over 75 with acute or convalescent COVID-19. The genes are TRBV9 and TRBJ1-6; D is possibly TRBD1 (5 bases). The CDR3 DNA reads TGTGCCAGCAGCCTACAGGACTCACCCCTCCACTTT. Translation: CASSLQDSPLHF.